One sample yielded the 30 T cell receptor beta chains listed below, sequenced in a study of blood T cell repertoires in COVID-19. Using immunoSEQ multiplex PCR, the repertoire was profiled, and TCRdb retains in-frame clones only, with some absent. The sample comprises 250,000 or so clones, 70% to 90% of which are singletons, and 6.6% rests with the top ten. Sequencing was performed on PBMCs or T cells enriched from blood (not recorded which). These receptors all come from a woman in her forties or fifties who had been exposed to COVID-19.

This chain uses TRBV19 with TRBJ2-3; D unresolved. CDR1 is LNHDA and CDR2 is SQIVND in the germline V gene (reference sequence). This CDR3 comprises 15 residues. V lost 1 base to trimming and J lost 2 bases, with 10 bases between them. CDR3 DNA sequence: TGTGCCAGTAGTATAGTCGTGCAGATCACAGATACGCAGTATTTT. Translating gives CASSIVVQITDTQYF. The full variable domain, completed using reference TRBV19 and TRBJ2-3, is DGGITQSPKYLFRKEGQNVTLSCEQNLNHDAMYWYRQDPGQGLRLIYYSQIVNDFQKGDIAEGYSVSREKKESFPLTVTSAQKNPTAFYLCASSIVVQITDTQYFGPGTRLTVL.

This sequence joins TRBV2 and TRBJ1-1; maybe TRBD1 (5 bases). Germline loops: CDR1 SNHLY, CDR2 FYNNEI. The CDR3 runs 12 residues. Trimming removed 8 bases from V and 11 bases from J, with 18 bases in between. CDR3 DNA sequence: TGTGCCAGCGTATGGGAGGGGAGTACCGCTTTCTTT. Protein: CASVWEGSTAFF.

This chain connects TRBV12-3 or TRBV12-4 to TRBJ1-2; D is uncertain. V lost 4 bases and J 4 bases, leaving 7 bases between the germline ends. CDR3 length: 12 amino acids. The CDR3 loop reads CASSSRVYGYTF. Written as DNA, the CDR3 is TGTGCCAGCAGTTCCCGGGTCTATGGCTACACCTTC.

The chain has TRBV18 and TRBJ2-2; D is perhaps TRBD2 (6 bases). The CDR3 has 17 residues. Per germline, CDR1 KGHSH and CDR2 LQKENI. V was shortened by 2 bases and J by 3 bases, with 16 bases between the two germline ends. The CDR3 nucleotides are TGTGCCAGCTCACCATCCACTAGCAGGGCCGACACCGGGGAGCTGTTTTTT. It encodes CASSPSTSRADTGELFF.

V and J are TRBV5-4 and TRBJ2-7, with a tentative D call TRBD1 (5 bases). Trimming removed 0 bases at V and 0 bases at J, with 7 bases between. Germline-derived CDR1 and CDR2 are SGHNT and YYREEE (reference sequence). The CDR3 consists of 14 residues. The CDR3 sequence: CASSLDRSSYEQYF. The CDR3 DNA reads TGTGCCAGCAGCTTGGACAGGAGCTCCTACGAGCAGTACTTC.

V and J are TRBV28 and TRBJ2-5; possible D gene TRBD2, 5 bases. V shed 5 bases and J shed 4 bases, with 14 bases lying between them. This CDR3 has 14 residues. In germline, CDR1 is MDHEN, CDR2 SYDVKM. CDR3 DNA sequence: TGTGCCAGCAGTGGCATTGGGAGACGAGAGACCCAGTACTTC. The encoded protein is CASSGIGRRETQYF.

The chain recombines TRBV19 with TRBJ2-3; 12 positions agree with TRBD2. With V trimmed by 5 bases and J by 4 bases, 7 bases remained unmatched. The CDR3 is made up of 16 amino acids. Germline V gene sequence: CDR1 LNHDA, CDR2 SQIVND (reference sequence). CDR3 DNA: TGTGCCAGTAGTGTTTTACTAGCGGGGGGCGCAGATACGCAGTATTTT. Amino acids: CASSVLLAGGADTQYF.

V and J are TRBV27 and TRBJ1-5, with 7 bases lining up with TRBD1. The CDR3 totals 15 residues. Germline V gene sequence: CDR1 MNHEY, CDR2 SMNVEV (reference sequence). After removal of 3 bases from V and 5 bases from J, the junction contained 7 bases not matched to a gene. The CDR3: CASSFKQGVDQPQHF. In nucleotides, the CDR3 is TGTGCCAGCAGTTTCAAGCAGGGGGTGGATCAGCCCCAGCATTTT.

V and J are TRBV27 and TRBJ2-7; D unresolved. Trimming shortened V by 5 bases and J by 2 bases, and 16 bases separated the two germline ends. The CDR3 spans 15 residues. The germline CDR1 and CDR2 sequences are MNHEY and SMNVEV (reference sequence). CDR3 protein: CASSPLLQSTYEQYF. In DNA form, the CDR3 reads TGTGCCAGCAGTCCCCTATTACAGAGCACCTACGAGCAGTACTTC.

There are a few counts of this clone. The V call is TRBV28, the J call TRBJ2-3; TRBD1 might be the D (6 bases). Between the trimmed V and J ends, which lost 4 bases and 2 bases, there was a span of 10 bases. There are 14 residues in the CDR3. Germline CDR1 reads MDHEN; CDR2 reads SYDVKM. The CDR3 DNA sequence: TGTGCCAGCAGTTCCGGGACATCCACAGATACGCAGTATTTT. This translates into CASSSGTSTDTQYF.

This clone appeared once. The V gene is TRBV7-2, the J gene TRBJ2-3, with 14 bases fitting TRBD2. After removal of 6 bases from V and 2 bases from J, the junction contained 10 bases not matched to a gene. Germline lookup yields CDR1 SGHTA and CDR2 FQGNSA. The CDR3 loop spans 18 amino acids. CDR3 sequence: CASRREGLAGADTDTQYF. Written as DNA, the CDR3 is TGTGCCAGCAGACGAGAGGGACTAGCGGGGGCCGACACAGATACGCAGTATTTT.

The chain carries TRBV6-1 and TRBJ2-3; maybe TRBD2 (6 bases). Deletions cut 1 base from V and 1 base from J, with 9 bases between. The CDR3 has 15 residues. CDR1 is MNHNS, CDR2 SASEGT, per germline. This CDR3 is CASSEGGGGTDTQYF. In nucleotides, the CDR3 is TGTGCCAGCAGTGAAGGAGGCGGGGGCACAGATACGCAGTATTTT.

This chain connects TRBV9 to TRBJ1-1, with 8 bases aligning to TRBD1. The CDR3 has 15 residues. The V gene's germline CDR1 is SGDLS and CDR2 YYNGEE. Trimming at V came to 6 bases and at J to 1 base, leaving 8 bases not matched to a gene. The CDR3 DNA sequence: TGTGCCAGCACAAAGACGGACAGGGAGAACACTGAAGCTTTCTTT. Its translation: CASTKTDRENTEAFF.

The J gene is TRBJ2-5, the V gene TRBV25-1; D is ambiguous. The CDR3 covers 14 residues. The germline gives CDR1 MGHDK, CDR2 SYGVNS. V shed 0 bases and J shed 2 bases, with 7 bases lying between them. The CDR3: CASSEYGEQETQYF. For the CDR3, the DNA is TGTGCCAGCAGTGAATATGGAGAACAAGAGACCCAGTACTTC.

This clone appeared once. The chain employs TRBV6-6 and TRBJ2-7, with TRBD1 matching over 9 bases. V trimming: 2 bases; J trimming: 6 bases; junction bases outside the gene matches: 8. Germline loops: CDR1 MNHNY, CDR2 SVGAGI (reference sequence). CDR3 length equals 15 residues. The CDR3: CASSYGDREGSEQYF. Here the CDR3 DNA reads TGTGCCAGCAGTTACGGGGACAGGGAAGGGTCCGAGCAGTACTTC.

The table lists this clone with a few counts. The chain uses TRBV5-1 and TRBJ2-5; 9 bases agree with TRBD1. CDR3 length: 16 residues. The J segment lost 3 bases and the V segment lost 4 bases, leaving 10 bases of the junction unmatched. Germline values: CDR1 SGHRS, CDR2 YFSETQ. In nucleotides, the CDR3 is TGCGCCAGCAGCCCTGGGACGAGACAGGGGGAAGAGACCCAGTACTTC. This encodes CASSPGTRQGEETQYF.

The rearrangement links TRBV11-1 to TRBJ2-1; D might be TRBD2 (7 bases). The CDR3 sequence is 16 residues long. Germline lookup yields CDR1 SGHAT and CDR2 FQDESV (reference sequence). V shed 5 bases and J shed 7 bases, with 21 bases lying between them. The CDR3 DNA follows: TGTGCCAGCAGCCCCCTCGGGGCGGGGGCCTTTAATGAGCAGTTCTTC. Translated, it gives CASSPLGAGAFNEQFF.

The chain combines TRBV3-1 (or the pseudogene TRBV3-2) with TRBJ1-4, with a weak D call TRBD1 (5 bases). CDR1 is LGHDT, CDR2 YNNKEL, per germline (reference sequence). Trimming took off 2 bases at V and 5 bases at J, with 12 bases between the two ends. The CDR3 has 15 amino acids. Here the CDR3 reads CASSQYGGINEKLFF. CDR3 nucleotide sequence: TGTGCCAGCAGCCAATACGGGGGTATCAATGAAAAACTGTTTTTT.

The chain recombines TRBV2 with TRBJ2-3; 14 bases map to TRBD2. This CDR3 has 15 amino acids. Trimming at V came to 8 bases and at J to 6 bases, leaving 7 bases not matched to a gene. Per the germline V gene, CDR1 is SNHLY and CDR2 is FYNNEI. DNA for the CDR3: TGTGCCAGCGGTCGGAGGACTAGCGGGGGGGATACGCAGTATTTT. It yields the protein CASGRRTSGGDTQYF.

This clone was detected only once. This chain joins TRBV7-2 and TRBJ1-4; the D gene is possibly TRBD1 (5 bases). The V end lost 4 bases, the J end lost 4 bases, and 10 bases lay between the germline ends. The CDR3 totals 14 residues. Germline-derived CDR1 and CDR2 are SGHTA and FQGNSA. The CDR3 DNA reads TGTGCCAGCAGCTCCCCCGGGGGTAATGAAAAACTGTTTTTT. The encoded protein is CASSSPGGNEKLFF.

The chain has TRBV13 and TRBJ1-1, with 7 bases that match TRBD1. CDR1 is PRHDT, CDR2 FYEKMQ, per germline (reference sequence). Unmatched junction bases numbered 10, after V lost 5 bases and J lost 1 base. This CDR3 comprises 16 residues. The CDR3 sequence: CASSPQGVIGNTEAFF. The CDR3 nucleotides read TGTGCCAGCAGCCCTCAGGGGGTAATCGGGAACACTGAAGCTTTCTTT.

This clone was recorded once. V usage is TRBV4-3 and J usage is TRBJ1-2, with D perhaps matching TRBD1 (6 bases). From germline, CDR1 is LGHNA and CDR2 YSLEER. V lost 5 bases, J lost 7 bases, and 20 bases lay in between. The CDR3 spans 15 residues. This chain's CDR3 is CASSGGGGTNRGYTF. The CDR3 nucleotides read TGCGCCAGCAGCGGAGGGGGGGGAACAAACCGTGGCTACACCTTC.

The rearrangement uses TRBV19 and TRBJ1-5; 9 bases agree with TRBD1. The CDR3 runs to 16 residues. The germline CDR1 and CDR2 sequences are LNHDA and SQIVND (reference sequence). Unmatched junction bases numbered 14, after V lost 7 bases and J lost 7 bases. CDR3 sequence reads: CASTTAGGQGQQPQHF. The DNA of the CDR3 is TGTGCCAGTACCACGGCGGGAGGACAGGGGCAACAGCCCCAGCATTTT.

The chain is built from TRBV3-1 (or the pseudogene TRBV3-2) and TRBJ1-3, with D possibly being TRBD1 (5 bases). CDR1 is LGHDT, CDR2 YNNKEL, per germline (reference sequence). The CDR3 covers 18 residues. Trimming left V 2 bases short and J 4 bases short, with 21 bases between. This CDR3 is CASSQRRGNRALGNTIYF. CDR3 coding DNA: TGTGCCAGCAGCCAAAGGAGGGGAAATAGGGCCCTCGGAAACACCATATATTTT.

The gene calls are TRBV10-3 and TRBJ2-3; the D gene is possibly TRBD1 (6 bases). CDR1 and CDR2 from the germline V gene are ENHRY and SYGVKD. Trimming removed 4 bases from V and 5 bases from J, with 13 bases in between. The CDR3 runs 14 residues. CDR3 in DNA: TGTGCCATCAGTGGTGGCAGAGGGGGAGATACGCAGTATTTT. It specifies CAISGGRGGDTQYF.

The V and J genes are TRBV21-1 and TRBJ2-3; the table's D call, TRBD2, was not checked against the DNA. TRBV21-1 is an annotated pseudogene. This CDR3 is 16 amino acids long. CDR3 sequence (DNA): TGTGCCAGCAGCAAAGCGAAGGCGGGGAAAAGAGATACGCAGTATTTT. Its translation is CASSKAKAGKRDTQYF.

This chain links TRBV7-8 with TRBJ1-4, with TRBD1 matching 12 bases. The CDR3 is made up of 15 amino acids. V lost 5 bases, J lost 7 bases, and 5 bases stayed unmatched. CDR1 is SGHVS and CDR2 is FQNEAQ in the germline V gene. The CDR3 nucleotides are TGTGCCAGCAGCCCAGGGACAGGGGGCCGTGAAAAACTGTTTTTT. Its protein is CASSPGTGGREKLFF.

This clone was counted only a few times. This chain joins TRBV30 and TRBJ1-3; TRBD1 matches 8 bases. The CDR3 has 15 amino acids. V was clipped by 4 bases and J by 0 bases; unmatched bases: 5. Germline CDR1 reads GTSNPN; CDR2 reads SVGIG (reference sequence). CDR3 sequence (DNA): TGTGCCTGGAACCGGGACAGGAGCTCTGGAAACACCATATATTTT. Amino acids: CAWNRDRSSGNTIYF.

The J gene is TRBJ1-5, the V gene TRBV10-3; perhaps TRBD1 as D (5 bases). CDR1 ENHRY and CDR2 SYGVKD come from the germline V gene. The V and J ends lost 4 bases and 1 base respectively, with 5 bases between them. The CDR3 has 13 residues. The CDR3: CAISGQSNQPQHF. The CDR3 DNA is TGTGCCATCAGTGGACAGAGCAATCAGCCCCAGCATTTT.

This clone was seen a few times. The chain couples TRBV4-2 to TRBJ1-2; D ambiguous. In germline, CDR1 is LGHNA, CDR2 YNFKEQ. The CDR3 covers 17 residues. The V end was cut by 1 base, the J end by 7 bases, with 22 bases between. In nucleotides, the CDR3 is TGTGCCAGCAGCCAAGTTAGTCCTTCTCTCCCTAGTGGTGGCTACACCTTC. Amino acid sequence: CASSQVSPSLPSGGYTF.